The 5 T cell receptor beta chains listed next were all sequenced from one sample in a study of cytomegalovirus exposure and HLA in healthy donors. Amplification used 60 Vbeta primers and 13 Jbeta primers. The method was immunoSEQ multiplex PCR; TCRdb's version includes in-frame clones alone and lacks a portion of them. The sample yields fewer than 250,000 clones, about 80% seen once. The source material was PBMCs. The receptor set was obtained from a man younger than 30 in good health and CMV-seronegative.

This sequence joins TRBV29-1 and TRBJ2-7; 11 bases fit TRBD1. CDR1 SQVTM and CDR2 ANQGSEA come from the germline V gene. There are 13 residues in the CDR3. Trimming cost V 4 bases and J 6 bases; bases outside gene matches: 5. For the CDR3, the DNA is TGCAGCGTTGTCGGGACAGGGGGACGCGAGCAGTACTTC. It yields the protein CSVVGTGGREQYF.

The chain combines TRBV14 with TRBJ2-1, with D unresolved. Germline V gene lookup returns CDR1 SGHDN and CDR2 FVKESK. This CDR3 is 16 amino acids long. The ends were cut back, 2 bases at V and 0 bases at J, with 11 bases in the middle. The CDR3, as DNA: TGTGCCAGCAGCCAATCCGCTCACAGCTCCTACAATGAGCAGTTCTTC. The encoded protein is CASSQSAHSSYNEQFF.

This rearrangement joins TRBV6-5 to TRBJ1-2, with D possibly TRBD1 on 6 matching bases. This CDR3 is built from 14 residues. The germline V gene has CDR1 MNHEY and CDR2 SVGAGI. Trimming stripped 7 bases from V and 5 bases from J, with 17 bases between. CDR3 amino acids: CASTQGGARYGYTF. The CDR3 bases are TGTGCCAGCACTCAAGGGGGGGCTAGATATGGCTACACCTTC.

The chain employs TRBV29-1 and TRBJ1-5, with D possibly matching TRBD1 (6 bases). V gave up 4 bases and J gave up 0 bases, with 10 bases separating them. This CDR3 spans 14 amino acids. The germline V gene has CDR1 SQVTM and CDR2 ANQGSEA. This CDR3 is CSVAGTNSNQPQHF. CDR3 bases: TGCAGCGTTGCCGGGACAAATAGCAATCAGCCCCAGCATTTT.

The CDR3 DNA sequence: TGTGCCAGCAGTTTAGCGGGCCATACCTCCTACAATGAGCAGTTCTTC. This translates into CASSLAGHTSYNEQFF. This chain links TRBV27 with TRBJ2-1; TRBD2 is a possible D gene (5 bases). Trimming pared 2 bases from V and 0 bases from J, leaving 11 bases between. Germline V gene lookup returns CDR1 MNHEY and CDR2 SMNVEV (reference sequence). The CDR3 totals 16 residues.